The present T cell receptor (beta chain) was sequenced within a study of blood T cell repertoires in COVID-19. The protocol was immunoSEQ multiplex PCR, while the TCRdb copy is restricted to in-frame clones and leaves out a portion. The sample lists some 300,000 clones, about 87% occurring once. V dropped 0 bases and J dropped 3 bases, with 9 bases sitting between them. CDR1 is SGDLS and CDR2 is YYNGEE in the germline V gene. CDR3 length equals 14 residues. Sequencing used peripheral blood. This TCR was sampled from a woman between 50 and 59 years old with COVID-19, enrolled during active disease. The chain combines TRBV9 with TRBJ1-2, with TRBD1 as a possible D gene (5 bases). The CDR3 here is CASSVGGGDYGYTF. The DNA of the CDR3 is TGTGCCAGCAGCGTAGGCGGAGGGGACTATGGCTACACCTTC.